Listed here is a single T cell receptor beta chain. The data are from a study of blood T cells in healthy people across ages. A second PCR of 7 to 11 cycles used a sample-barcoded 5' primer and a J-beta primer mix. TCRdb recomputed calls from the 5' RACE reads with MiXCR, one row per CDR3 protein. The table has about 800,000 distinct CDR3 sequences, around 25% seen once. V dropped 8 bases and J dropped 0 bases, with 11 bases sitting between them. This CDR3 is 14 amino acids long. Germline V gives CDR1 MDHEN, CDR2 SYDVKM. The same data also went into a second study, on T cells of mothers and their children.

Material for sequencing was blood. The genes are TRBV28 and TRBJ2-1; tentatively, D is TRBD2 (6 bases). The TCR comes from a boy aged 5-17 years in good health. CDR3 sequence: CASGLGGSYNEQFF. DNA for the CDR3: TGTGCCAGCGGGTTGGGGGGCTCCTACAATGAGCAGTTCTTC.